These 5 T cell receptor beta chains were sequenced from one sample in a study of CD8+CD57+ T cells in acquired aplastic anemia. Patients who underwent sequencing had shown CD8+CD57+ cell expansion by flow cytometry. Investigators profiled TCR beta VDJ and CDR3 from genomic DNA template. TCRdb ran MiXCR on the reads and lists one entry per CDR3 protein. The profile shows about 470,000 distinct CDR3 sequences, around 33% of them singletons. The sequenced sample was sorted CD4+, CD8+, or CD8+CD57+ T cells (not recorded which) from PBMCs. Receptor source: a human donor with aplastic anemia.

The chain recombines TRBV7-2 with TRBJ2-3, with D tentatively TRBD1 or TRBD2 (5 bases each). V was pared by 5 bases and J by 4 bases, with 7 bases between. The CDR3 is 12 residues long. Per germline, CDR1 SGHTA and CDR2 FQGNSA. The CDR3 DNA reads as TGTGCCAGCAGCGGGGGAGCAGATACGCAGTATTTT. It yields the protein CASSGGADTQYF.

The J gene is TRBJ1-2, the V gene TRBV30, with TRBD1 matching over 8 bases. From germline, CDR1 is GTSNPN and CDR2 SVGIG (reference sequence). The CDR3 length is 13 residues. Germline trimming cut 4 bases from V and 8 bases from J; bases unmatched to any gene: 9. Here the CDR3 reads CAWTRPGGWGYTF. The CDR3 DNA follows: TGTGCCTGGACACGACCAGGGGGCTGGGGCTACACCTTC.

The chain uses TRBV11-2 and TRBJ1-1, with D perhaps matching TRBD1 (6 bases). Germline assignment: CDR1 SGHAT and CDR2 FQNNGV. The CDR3 sequence is 14 residues long. V was trimmed by 5 bases and J by 3 bases, leaving 13 bases between them. The CDR3 nucleotides read TGTGCCAGCAGCCTACACGGGGGCCACACTGAAGCTTTCTTT. Residues: CASSLHGGHTEAFF. Full variable domain (missing parts from reference TRBV11-2 and TRBJ1-1): EAGVAQSPRYKIIEKRQSVAFWCNPISGHATLYWYQQILGQGPKLLIQFQNNGVVDDSQLPKDRFSAERLKGVDSTLKIQPAKLEDSAVYLCASSLHGGHTEAFFGQGTRLTVV.

This clonotype has a count of ten or more. The chain uses TRBV7-9 and TRBJ1-2, with D hard to call. Per germline, CDR1 SEHNR and CDR2 FQNEAQ (reference sequence). Trimming took off 1 base at V and 2 bases at J, with 8 bases between the two ends. This CDR3 region has 14 residues. CDR3 amino acids: CASSLEAGNYGYTF. The CDR3 DNA is TGTGCCAGCAGCTTAGAGGCAGGCAACTATGGCTACACCTTC.

This clonotype showed up just a few times. This sequence joins TRBV7-9 and TRBJ2-5, with D perhaps TRBD1 or TRBD2 (5 bases each). V lost 4 bases and J 5 bases, leaving 11 bases between the germline ends. CDR3 length: 13 amino acids. Germline lookup yields CDR1 SEHNR and CDR2 FQNEAQ (reference sequence). CDR3 in amino acids: CASSSDWGETQYF. The DNA for the CDR3 is TGTGCCAGCAGCTCTGATTGGGGGGAGACCCAGTACTTC.